This TCR beta chain is from a study of shared clonotypes between healthy human individuals. Points from the study as a whole: Clonotype sharing across several donors was observed for 4% to 5.5% of naive CD4 clonotypes.

Note on this clone: The antigen remains unidentified.

An assay was performed, and its level was deep. Measured with immunoSEQ multiplex PCR; TCRdb has only the in-frame clones, and not every one. The data show some 1.5 million clones, 95% to 99% seen once. Germline loops: CDR1 SGHRS, CDR2 YFSETQ. This CDR3 spans 16 amino acids. V gave up 4 bases and J gave up 8 bases; unmatched junction bases: 7. Source material: naive CD4+ T cells sorted from blood. The subset denotes: CD45RA+ positively selected. The J gene is TRBJ2-1, the V gene TRBV5-1, with 15 bases matching TRBD2. The TCR sequence derives from a man aged 25 to 40 in good health. CDR3 bases: TGCGCCAGCAGCACCGGACTAGCGGGAGGGCACCATGAGCAGTTCTTC. Residues: CASSTGLAGGHHEQFF.